Sequencing of this T cell receptor (beta chain) was carried out in a study of cytomegalovirus exposure and HLA in healthy donors. Across the study: From 150 million to 200 million T cells, an earlier analysis saw 110 million or so unique TCR beta sequences.

This clone was found a few times. What it binds is unknown. The PCR employed 60 Vbeta primers together with 13 Jbeta primers. Repertoires were generated with immunoSEQ multiplex PCR, while TCRdb's copy carries only in-frame clones and drops some. The profile shows 90,000 or so clones, approximately 80% of them singletons. General study findings and limits: Relative to equally common others, HLA-associated TCR beta chains showed greater clonal expansion in a later analysis.

This TCR was sampled from a woman between 50 and 59 years old in good health and CMV-seropositive. Sequenced material: PBMCs.

CDR3: CASSLELRAPLYEQYF. For the CDR3, the DNA is TGCGCCAGCAGCTTGGAGTTGCGAGCCCCCCTCTACGAGCAGTACTTC. The chain couples TRBV5-1 to TRBJ2-7; no clear D gene. Trimming shortened V by 0 bases and J by 3 bases, and 16 bases separated the two germline ends. Germline V gives CDR1 SGHRS, CDR2 YFSETQ. The CDR3 consists of 16 residues.